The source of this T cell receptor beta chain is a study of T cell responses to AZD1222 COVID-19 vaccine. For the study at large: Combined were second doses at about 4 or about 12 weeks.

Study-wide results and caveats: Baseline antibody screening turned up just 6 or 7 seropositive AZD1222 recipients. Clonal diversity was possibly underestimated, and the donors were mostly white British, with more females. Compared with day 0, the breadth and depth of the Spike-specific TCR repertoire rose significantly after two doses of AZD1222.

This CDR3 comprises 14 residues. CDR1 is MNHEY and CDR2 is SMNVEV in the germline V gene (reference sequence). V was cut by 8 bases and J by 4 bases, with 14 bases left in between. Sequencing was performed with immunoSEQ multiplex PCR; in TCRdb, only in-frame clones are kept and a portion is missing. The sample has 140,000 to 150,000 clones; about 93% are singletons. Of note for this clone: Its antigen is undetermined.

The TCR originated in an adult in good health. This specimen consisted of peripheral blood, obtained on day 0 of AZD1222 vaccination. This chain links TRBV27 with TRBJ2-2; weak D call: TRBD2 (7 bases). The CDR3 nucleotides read TGTGCCAGCTCTCCTAGGGGGGGCACCGGGGAGCTGTTTTTT. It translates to CASSPRGGTGELFF.